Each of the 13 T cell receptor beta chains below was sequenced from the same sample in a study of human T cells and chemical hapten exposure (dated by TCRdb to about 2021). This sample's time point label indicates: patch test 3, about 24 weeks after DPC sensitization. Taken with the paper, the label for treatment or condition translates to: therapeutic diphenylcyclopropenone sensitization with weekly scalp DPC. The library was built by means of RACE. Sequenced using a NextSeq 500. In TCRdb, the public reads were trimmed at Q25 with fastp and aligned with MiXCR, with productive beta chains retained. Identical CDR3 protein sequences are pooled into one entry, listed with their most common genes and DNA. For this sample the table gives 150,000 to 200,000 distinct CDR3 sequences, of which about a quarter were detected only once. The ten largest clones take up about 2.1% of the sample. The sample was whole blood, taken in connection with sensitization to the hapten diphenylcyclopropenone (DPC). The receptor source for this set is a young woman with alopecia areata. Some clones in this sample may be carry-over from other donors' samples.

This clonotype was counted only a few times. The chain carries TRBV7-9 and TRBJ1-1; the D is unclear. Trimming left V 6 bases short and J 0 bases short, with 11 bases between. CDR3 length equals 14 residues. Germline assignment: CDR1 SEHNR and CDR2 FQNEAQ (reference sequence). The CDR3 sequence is CASRYSGVNTEAFF. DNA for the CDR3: TGTGCCAGCAGATATTCCGGAGTGAACACTGAAGCTTTCTTT.

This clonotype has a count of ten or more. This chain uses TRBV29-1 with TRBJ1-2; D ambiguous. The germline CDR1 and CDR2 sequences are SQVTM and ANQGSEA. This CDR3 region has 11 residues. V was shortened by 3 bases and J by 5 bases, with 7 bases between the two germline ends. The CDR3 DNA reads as TGCAGCGTTGAGGAACGATATGGCTACACCTTC. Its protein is CSVEERYGYTF.

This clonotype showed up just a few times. CDR3 bases: TGTGCCAGCAGCTTAGCCGGCCAGGGAATAAACGAGCAGTACTTC. Translation: CASSLAGQGINEQYF. This chain connects TRBV7-2 to TRBJ2-7; tentative D call: TRBD1 (5 bases). V lost 0 bases and J 5 bases, leaving 14 bases between the germline ends. From germline, CDR1 is SGHTA and CDR2 FQGNSA. The CDR3 extends over 15 amino acids.

CDR3 amino acids: CASSLVVETDTQYF. The CDR3, as DNA: TGCGCCAGCAGCTTGGTGGTAGAAACAGATACGCAGTATTTT. The J gene is TRBJ2-3, the V gene TRBV5-1; D unclear. V was pared by 0 bases and J by 3 bases, with 8 bases between. The CDR3 is made up of 14 amino acids. CDR1 is SGHRS, CDR2 YFSETQ, per germline.

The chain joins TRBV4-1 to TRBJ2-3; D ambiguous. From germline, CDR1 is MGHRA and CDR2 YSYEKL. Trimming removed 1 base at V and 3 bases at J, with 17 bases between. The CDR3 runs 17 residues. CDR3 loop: CASSQGRATVETDTQYF. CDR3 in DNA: TGCGCCAGCAGCCAAGGCCGGGCCACAGTAGAGACAGATACGCAGTATTTT.

For the CDR3, the DNA is TGTGCCAGCAGCCCGACACGAGGGACTTACTACGAGCAGTACTTC. This encodes CASSPTRGTYYEQYF. This chain connects TRBV5-6 to TRBJ2-7; tentative D call: TRBD2 (6 bases). Looked up from germline, CDR1 is SGHDT and CDR2 is YYEEEE. Trimming removed 4 bases from V and 3 bases from J, with 17 bases in between. This CDR3 spans 15 amino acids.

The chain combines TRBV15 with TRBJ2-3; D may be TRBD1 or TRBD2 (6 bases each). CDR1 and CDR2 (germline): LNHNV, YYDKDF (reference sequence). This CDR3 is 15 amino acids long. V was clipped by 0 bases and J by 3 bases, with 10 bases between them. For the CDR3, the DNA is TGTGCCACCAGCAGAGATGGGGGGCGTACAGATACGCAGTATTTT. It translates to CATSRDGGRTDTQYF.

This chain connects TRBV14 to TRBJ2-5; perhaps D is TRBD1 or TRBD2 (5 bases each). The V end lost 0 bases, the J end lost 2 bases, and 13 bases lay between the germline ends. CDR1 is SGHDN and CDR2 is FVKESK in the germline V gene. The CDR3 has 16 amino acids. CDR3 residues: CASSQERGARQETQYF. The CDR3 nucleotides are TGTGCCAGCAGCCAAGAAAGAGGGGCGCGACAAGAGACCCAGTACTTC.

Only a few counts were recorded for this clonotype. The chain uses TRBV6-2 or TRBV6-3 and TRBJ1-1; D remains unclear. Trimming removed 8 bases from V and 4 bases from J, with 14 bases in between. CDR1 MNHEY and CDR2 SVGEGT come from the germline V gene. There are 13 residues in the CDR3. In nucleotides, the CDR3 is TGTGCCAGCTTAATCCAGGCGGGCACTGAAGCTTTCTTT. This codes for CASLIQAGTEAFF.

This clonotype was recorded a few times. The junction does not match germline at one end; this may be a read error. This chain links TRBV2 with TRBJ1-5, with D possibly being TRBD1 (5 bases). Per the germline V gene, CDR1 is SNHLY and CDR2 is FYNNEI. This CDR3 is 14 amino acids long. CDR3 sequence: CASRPRAGHQPQHF. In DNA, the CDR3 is TGTGCTAGCAGGCCGAGGGCAGGGCATCAGCCCCAGCATTTT.

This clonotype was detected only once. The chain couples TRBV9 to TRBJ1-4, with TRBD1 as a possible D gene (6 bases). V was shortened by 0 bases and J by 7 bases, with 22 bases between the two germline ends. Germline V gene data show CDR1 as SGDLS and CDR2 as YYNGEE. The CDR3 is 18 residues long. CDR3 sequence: CASSVGPGGPGAGEKLFF. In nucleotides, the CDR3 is TGTGCCAGCAGCGTAGGCCCCGGGGGTCCAGGGGCCGGTGAAAAACTGTTTTTT.

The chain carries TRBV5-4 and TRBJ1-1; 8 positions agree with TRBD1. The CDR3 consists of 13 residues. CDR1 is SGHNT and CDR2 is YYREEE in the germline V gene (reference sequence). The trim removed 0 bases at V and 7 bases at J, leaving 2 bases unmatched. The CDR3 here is CASSLDGTGEAFF. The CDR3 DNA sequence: TGTGCCAGCAGCTTGGACGGGACAGGTGAAGCTTTCTTT.

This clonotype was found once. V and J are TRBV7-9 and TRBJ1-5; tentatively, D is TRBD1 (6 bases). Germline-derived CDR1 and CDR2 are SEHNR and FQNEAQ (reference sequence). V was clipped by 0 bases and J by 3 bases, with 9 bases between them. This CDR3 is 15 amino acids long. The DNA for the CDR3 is TGTGCCAGCAGCTTAGCAGGGGGAAACAATCAGCCCCAGCATTTT. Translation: CASSLAGGNNQPQHF.